This T cell receptor (beta chain) derives from a study of CD8+ T cells in alopecia areata. The overall study: Percentage of affected scalp area was the basis on which treated patients' severity was scored. The study, taken as a whole, reports: Tofacitinib significantly reduced both scalp clonality and expanded CD8+ clones among the top 100. Lesional scalp displayed greater clonality than normal scalp, most notably in alopecia totalis/universalis.

In each case, RNA was isolated and then reverse transcribed into cDNA as the sequencing template. Assay used: immunoSEQ multiplex PCR; TCRdb lists only in-frame clones, some missing. Of around 290,000 clones in the sample, roughly 50% were seen once. Treatment of the sample: oral pan-JAK inhibitor, 5-10 mg twice daily. Peripheral blood, together with lesional scalp punch biopsies, was collected from alopecia areata patients. Comment on this clone: Its antigen is still unknown.

The sample here was CD4+ T cells sorted from blood, taken at week 24, from a patient treated with tofacitinib. This sequence originates from a human donor with alopecia areata.

For the CDR3, the DNA is TGTGCCAGCAGTTACGCATCGGGACGACAGTTCTTC. Its translation: CASSYASGRQFF. J is TRBJ2-1 and V is TRBV6-5; D may match TRBD1 or TRBD2 (5 bases each). The CDR3 consists of 12 residues. In germline, CDR1 is MNHEY, CDR2 SVGAGI. Trimming stripped 2 bases from V and 13 bases from J, with 12 bases between.